The 13 T cell receptor beta chains in this list originate from one sample, sequenced in a study of OX40 agonist ivuxolimab in advanced cancers. Receptors were amplified or captured by the immunoSEQ multiplex PCR assay. This immuneACCESS table, as held by TCRdb, lists in-frame sequences with V and J called but not all clones. Of the missing ones, under half trace to an unresolved V gene in checked studies; the others have no known cause. This sample has around 90,000 clones in its table, and around 90% of those were observed once. The top ten clonotypes cover over 0.3% of the sample. The sequencing here drew on CD4+ or CD8+ T cells sorted from blood, taken in a trial of the OX40 agonist ivuxolimab. These receptors were taken from an adult with an advanced solid tumor such as melanoma, head and neck, liver or kidney cancer.

The chain combines TRBV6-6 with TRBJ2-2; D ambiguous. This CDR3 has 16 residues. V was clipped by 2 bases and J by 4 bases, with 14 bases between them. From germline, CDR1 is MNHNY and CDR2 SVGAGI (reference sequence). CDR3: CASSYGHSRTTGELFF. The CDR3 DNA reads as TGTGCCAGCAGTTACGGCCACTCTAGAACCACCGGGGAGCTGTTTTTT.

J is TRBJ1-1 and V is TRBV20-1; TRBD1 might be the D (5 bases). This CDR3 comprises 10 residues. CDR1 DFQATT and CDR2 SNEGSKA come from the germline V gene (reference sequence). V lost 7 bases and J lost 7, with 10 bases in between. The CDR3 is CSGLRGEAFF. DNA of the CDR3: TGCAGTGGTTTAAGGGGTGAAGCTTTCTTT.

The chain links TRBV6-6 to TRBJ2-5, with D possibly matching TRBD2 (5 bases). The germline CDR1 and CDR2 sequences are MNHNY and SVGAGI (reference sequence). With 0 bases removed from V and 2 bases from J, the gap between germline ends came to 7 bases. This CDR3 contains 14 residues. This CDR3 reads CASSYSLAQETQYF. CDR3 coding DNA: TGTGCCAGCAGTTACTCGCTAGCACAAGAGACCCAGTACTTC.

This chain uses TRBV4-3 with TRBJ2-2; D is undetermined. V lost 4 bases and J 8 bases, leaving 17 bases between the germline ends. The CDR3 is 15 residues long. Per germline, CDR1 LGHNA and CDR2 YSLEER. CDR3 loop: CASSPDGLRWGELFF. The CDR3 DNA sequence: TGCGCCAGCAGCCCAGACGGGCTCCGATGGGGGGAGCTGTTTTTT.

The chain employs TRBV6-6 and TRBJ2-7; 7 bases are shared with TRBD2. The V and J ends lost 7 bases and 6 bases, in that order; junction bases with no gene match: 15. Looked up from germline, CDR1 is MNHNY and CDR2 is SVGAGI (reference sequence). The CDR3 covers 15 residues. CDR3 loop: CASIPSGGVPREQYF. The CDR3 DNA is TGTGCCAGCATTCCCAGTGGGGGGGTCCCGCGCGAGCAGTACTTC.

The chain recombines TRBV10-3 with TRBJ2-3; D possibly corresponds to TRBD1 (6 bases). The CDR3 is 12 residues long. V shed 10 bases and J shed 2 bases, with 10 bases lying between them. Germline V lookup: CDR1 ENHRY, CDR2 SYGVKD. The chain's CDR3 is CATGVPTDTQYF. DNA of the CDR3: TGTGCCACAGGGGTGCCCACAGATACGCAGTATTTT.

This clone has a handful of counts. The J gene is TRBJ1-5, the V gene TRBV19, with 8 bases identical to TRBD1. The CDR3 is made up of 17 amino acids. The trim removed 4 bases at V and 1 base at J, leaving 9 bases unmatched. Germline V gives CDR1 LNHDA, CDR2 SQIVND (reference sequence). CDR3 sequence: CASSTRATGGSNQPQHF. The CDR3 DNA reads as TGTGCCAGTAGTACAAGGGCCACAGGGGGGAGCAATCAGCCCCAGCATTTT.

As for this clone: Other nucleotide sequences in the sample specify the same CDR3. The chain links TRBV9 to TRBJ1-1; possible D gene TRBD1, 5 bases. Germline V gene lookup returns CDR1 SGDLS and CDR2 YYNGEE. Trimming left V 0 bases short and J 4 bases short, with 7 bases between. The CDR3 contains 13 residues. Here the CDR3 reads CASSVGGSTEAFF. Here the CDR3 DNA reads TGTGCCAGCAGCGTAGGGGGCAGCACTGAAGCTTTCTTT.

This chain connects TRBV5-1 to TRBJ2-3; 8 bases match TRBD1. The CDR3 has 16 residues. V trimming: 4 bases; J trimming: 2 bases; junction bases outside the gene matches: 9. Looked up from germline, CDR1 is SGHRS and CDR2 is YFSETQ. CDR3 in DNA: TGCGCCAGCAGCGGCCCGACAGGGGCGGACACAGATACGCAGTATTTT. This encodes CASSGPTGADTDTQYF.

V gene TRBV5-1 combines with J gene TRBJ2-2; 8 nucleotides line up with TRBD1. The CDR3 contains 16 residues. With 0 bases clipped from V and 5 bases from J, the junction kept 6 bases outside the gene matches. CDR1 and CDR2 (germline): SGHRS, YFSETQ. CDR3 sequence (DNA): TGCGCCAGCAGCTTGGGGACAGGGATTTGGACCGGGGAGCTGTTTTTT. It translates to CASSLGTGIWTGELFF.

The chain has TRBV12-5 and TRBJ2-1; D is perhaps TRBD1 (5 bases). This CDR3 is 16 amino acids long. V lost 0 bases and J lost 0, with 9 bases in between. The germline V gene encodes CDR1 LGHNT and CDR2 FRNRAP. CDR3 bases: TGTGCTAGTGGTTTGGTACTCAGGGCCTCCTACAATGAGCAGTTCTTC. Encoded protein: CASGLVLRASYNEQFF.

This chain joins TRBV2 and TRBJ2-1; D is undetermined. Trimming shortened V by 6 bases and J by 6 bases, and 9 bases separated the two germline ends. CDR3 size: 12 residues. CDR1 SNHLY and CDR2 FYNNEI come from the germline V gene. The CDR3 region has the DNA TGTGCCAGCAGAGGATTGTCCAATGAGCAGTTCTTC. It codes for CASRGLSNEQFF.

The V and J genes are TRBV7-2 and TRBJ1-2; a possible D gene is TRBD1 (6 bases). CDR3 size: 14 residues. Trimming stripped 5 bases from V and 9 bases from J, with 19 bases between. CDR1 is SGHTA and CDR2 is FQGNSA in the germline V gene. CDR3 loop: CASSKQGTTGSYTF. As DNA, the CDR3 is TGTGCCAGCAGCAAACAGGGTACGACAGGCAGCTACACCTTC.